This TCR beta chain was recovered during a study of T cell repertoires in cytomegalovirus infection. This CDR3 region has 14 residues. J lost 9 bases, V lost 5 bases, and 5 bases had no gene match. Germline CDR1 is SGHTA and CDR2 is FQGTGA. TCRdb used MiXCR to reprocess the reads, holding one entry per CDR3 protein. The table includes almost 550,000 distinct CDR3 sequences, about 15% detected once. This clonotype was recorded at least ten times. This chain joins TRBV7-3 and TRBJ1-6; TRBD1 matches at 9 bases. The sequence was collected from a human donor in good health (CMV status not recorded). Some clones in this sample may be carry-over from other donors' samples. Sequencing was carried out using CD8+ T cells from PBMCs. CDR3 coding DNA: TGTGCCAGCAGCCAAACAGGGGGCGGTTCACCCCTCCACTTT. Protein: CASSQTGGGSPLHF.